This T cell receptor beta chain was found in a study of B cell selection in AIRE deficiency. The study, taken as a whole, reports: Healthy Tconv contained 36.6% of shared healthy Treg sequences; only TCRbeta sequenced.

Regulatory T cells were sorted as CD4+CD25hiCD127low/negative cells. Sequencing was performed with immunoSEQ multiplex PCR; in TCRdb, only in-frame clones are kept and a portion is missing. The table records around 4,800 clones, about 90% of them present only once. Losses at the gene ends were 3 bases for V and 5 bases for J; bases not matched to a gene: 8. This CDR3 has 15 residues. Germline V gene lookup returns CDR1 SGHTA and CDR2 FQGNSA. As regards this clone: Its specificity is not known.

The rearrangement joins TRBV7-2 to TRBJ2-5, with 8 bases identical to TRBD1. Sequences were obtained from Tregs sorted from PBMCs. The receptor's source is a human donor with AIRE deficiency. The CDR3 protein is CASSLSDRVRETQYF. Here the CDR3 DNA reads TGTGCCAGCAGCTTGTCGGACAGGGTGAGGGAGACCCAGTACTTC. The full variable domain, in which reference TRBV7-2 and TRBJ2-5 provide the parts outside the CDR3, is GAGVSQSPSNKVTEKGKDVELRCDPISGHTALYWYRQSLGQGLEFLIYFQGNSAPDKSGLPSDRFSAERTGGSVSTLTIQRTQQEDSAVYLCASSLSDRVRETQYFGPGTRLLVL.